The 3 T cell receptor beta chains reported below all come from one sample, sequenced in a study of blood T cell repertoires in COVID-19. Libraries were prepared by immunoSEQ multiplex PCR; TCRdb keeps only in-frame clonotypes and omits some of them. The repertoire consists of just over 90,000 clones, with about three quarters occurring once and the leading ten covering around 7%. The sequencing input was peripheral blood. Receptors were obtained from a man in his 70s with acute or convalescent COVID-19.

The rearrangement links TRBV7-2 to TRBJ1-6; possibly TRBD1 for D (6 bases). V lost 5 bases to trimming and J lost 5 bases, with 13 bases between them. The length of the CDR3 is 15 residues. In germline, CDR1 is SGHTA, CDR2 FQGNSA. The CDR3 region is CASSAQGSDNSPLHF. The CDR3 nucleotides are TGTGCCAGCAGCGCCCAGGGGAGTGATAATTCACCCCTCCACTTT.

The chain has TRBV7-9 and TRBJ1-5, with TRBD1 as a possible D gene (6 bases). The V end lost 6 bases, the J end lost 1 base, and 16 bases lay between the germline ends. CDR3 length equals 16 residues. Germline CDR1 is SEHNR and CDR2 is FQNEAQ (reference sequence). CDR3 in DNA: TGTGCCAGCAGTAAATATGGGGGCAGGAGCAATCAGCCCCAGCATTTT. Its protein product is CASSKYGGRSNQPQHF.

This sequence joins TRBV7-9 and TRBJ1-2; 9 bases fit TRBD1. From germline, CDR1 is SEHNR and CDR2 FQNEAQ (reference sequence). There are 15 residues in the CDR3. Trimming at V came to 4 bases and at J to 2 bases, leaving 5 bases not matched to a gene. This CDR3 is CASSSGTGYNYGYTF. CDR3 DNA sequence: TGTGCCAGCAGCTCCGGGACAGGGTACAACTATGGCTACACCTTC.